One and the same sample provided the 2 T cell receptor beta chains below, sequenced in a study of preoperative IRX-2 immunotherapy in early breast cancer. Libraries were prepared by immunoSEQ multiplex PCR; TCRdb keeps only in-frame clonotypes and omits some of them. The sample includes roughly 30,000 clones, about 79% of them seen just once. Specified treatment: preoperative locoregional IRX-2 cytokine immunotherapy. This sample was gathered from a patient treated with IRX-2 immunotherapy. The receptors were sampled from a human donor with breast cancer.

The DNA of the CDR3 is TGTGCCAGCTCACCACAGGGGAGTAGCAATCAGCCCCAGCATTTT. Its translation is CASSPQGSSNQPQHF. The genes are TRBV18 and TRBJ1-5; perhaps TRBD1 as D (5 bases). CDR1 is KGHSH, CDR2 LQKENI, per germline. V gave up 1 base and J gave up 0 bases, with 7 bases separating them. The CDR3 has 15 amino acids.

J is TRBJ1-1 and V is TRBV6-8; D gene unclear. The CDR3 sequence is 13 residues long. Trimming took off 5 bases at V and 0 bases at J, with 7 bases between the two ends. Germline assignment: CDR1 MNHGY and CDR2 SAAAGT. This chain's CDR3 is CASSTHMNTEAFF. DNA for the CDR3: TGTGCCAGCAGTACCCATATGAACACTGAAGCTTTCTTT.